A single TCR beta chain is shown here with its context. The target antigen is unknown. The record originates from a study of T cell responses to AZD1222 COVID-19 vaccine. Clones were sequenced by immunoSEQ multiplex PCR, and TCRdb holds only the in-frame ones, with some missing. This sample has tens of thousands of clones; more than 75% occur once, and the top ten carry about 13%. This CDR3 region has 13 residues. In germline, CDR1 is SQVTM, CDR2 ANQGSEA. The ends were cut back, 7 bases at V and 1 base at J, with 13 bases in the middle. Overall study findings and caveats: The repertoires were collected only after the peak T cell response.

The sequencing here drew on peripheral blood, taken on day 0 of AZD1222 vaccination. This receptor was taken from an adult in good health. This chain uses TRBV29-1 with TRBJ1-1; D not certain. The CDR3 loop is CSAEQTANTEAFF. In nucleotides, the CDR3 is TGCAGCGCCGAACAAACAGCGAACACTGAAGCTTTCTTT.